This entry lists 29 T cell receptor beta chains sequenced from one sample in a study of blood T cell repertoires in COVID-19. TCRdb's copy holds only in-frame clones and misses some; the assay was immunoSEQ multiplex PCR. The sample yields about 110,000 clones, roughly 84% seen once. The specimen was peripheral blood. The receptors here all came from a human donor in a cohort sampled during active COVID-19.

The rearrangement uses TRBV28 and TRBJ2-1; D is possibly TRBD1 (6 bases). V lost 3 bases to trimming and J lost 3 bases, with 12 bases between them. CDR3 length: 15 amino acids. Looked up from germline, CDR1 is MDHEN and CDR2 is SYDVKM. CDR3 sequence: CASSFGAQGYNEQFF. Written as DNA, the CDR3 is TGTGCCAGCAGTTTTGGGGCACAGGGCTACAATGAGCAGTTCTTC.

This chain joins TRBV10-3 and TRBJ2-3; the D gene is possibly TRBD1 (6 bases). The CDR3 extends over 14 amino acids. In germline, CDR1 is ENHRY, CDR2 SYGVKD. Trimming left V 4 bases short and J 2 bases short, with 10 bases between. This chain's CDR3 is CAISGGQNTDTQYF. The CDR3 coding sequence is TGTGCCATCAGTGGAGGACAGAACACAGATACGCAGTATTTT.

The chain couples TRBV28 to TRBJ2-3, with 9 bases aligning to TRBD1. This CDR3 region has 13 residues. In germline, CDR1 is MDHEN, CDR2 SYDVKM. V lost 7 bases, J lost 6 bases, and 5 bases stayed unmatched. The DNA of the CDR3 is TGTGCCAGCATGGGACAGGGCTGGGATACGCAGTATTTT. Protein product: CASMGQGWDTQYF.

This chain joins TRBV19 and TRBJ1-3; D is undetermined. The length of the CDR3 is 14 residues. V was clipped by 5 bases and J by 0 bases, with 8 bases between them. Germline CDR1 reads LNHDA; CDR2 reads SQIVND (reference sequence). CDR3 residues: CASSAINSGNTIYF. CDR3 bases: TGTGCCAGTAGTGCGATAAACTCTGGAAACACCATATATTTT.

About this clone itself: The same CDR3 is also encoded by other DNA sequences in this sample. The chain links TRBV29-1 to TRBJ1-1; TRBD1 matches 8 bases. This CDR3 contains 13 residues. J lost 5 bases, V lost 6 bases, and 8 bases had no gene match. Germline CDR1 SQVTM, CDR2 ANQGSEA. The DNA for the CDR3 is TGCAGCGTCCTCGGACAGGGTAATACTGAAGCTTTCTTT. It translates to CSVLGQGNTEAFF.

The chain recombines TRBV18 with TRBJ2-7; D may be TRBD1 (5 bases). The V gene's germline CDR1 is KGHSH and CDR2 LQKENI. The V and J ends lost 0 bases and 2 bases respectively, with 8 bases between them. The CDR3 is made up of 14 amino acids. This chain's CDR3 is CASSPPGVPYEQYV. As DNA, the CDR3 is TGTGCCAGCTCACCACCAGGGGTGCCCTACGAGCAGTACGTC.

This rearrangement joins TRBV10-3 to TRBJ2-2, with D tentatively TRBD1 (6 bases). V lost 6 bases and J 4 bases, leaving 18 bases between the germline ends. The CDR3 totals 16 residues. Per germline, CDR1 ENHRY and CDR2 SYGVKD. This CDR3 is CAIRETTGPFTGELFF. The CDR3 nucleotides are TGTGCCATCAGAGAAACGACAGGACCCTTCACCGGGGAGCTGTTTTTT.

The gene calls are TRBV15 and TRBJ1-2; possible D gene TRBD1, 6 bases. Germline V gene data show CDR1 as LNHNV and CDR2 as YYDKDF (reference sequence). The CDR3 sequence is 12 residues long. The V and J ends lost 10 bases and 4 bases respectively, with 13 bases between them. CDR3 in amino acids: CASSRGAYGYTF. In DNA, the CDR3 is TGTGCCAGCTCCCGGGGGGCCTATGGCTACACCTTC. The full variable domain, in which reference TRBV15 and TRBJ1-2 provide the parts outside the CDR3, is DAMVIQNPRYQVTQFGKPVTLSCSQTLNHNVMYWYQQKSSQAPKLLFHYYDKDFNNEADTPDNFQSRRPNTSFCFLDIRSPGLGDTAMYLCASSRGAYGYTFGSGTRLTVV.

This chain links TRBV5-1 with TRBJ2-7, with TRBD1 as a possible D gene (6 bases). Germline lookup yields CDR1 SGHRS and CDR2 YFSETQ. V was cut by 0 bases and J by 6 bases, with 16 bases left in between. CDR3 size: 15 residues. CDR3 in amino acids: CASSLVVGGLSEQYF. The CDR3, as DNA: TGCGCCAGCAGCTTGGTGGTAGGGGGTCTGAGCGAGCAGTACTTC.

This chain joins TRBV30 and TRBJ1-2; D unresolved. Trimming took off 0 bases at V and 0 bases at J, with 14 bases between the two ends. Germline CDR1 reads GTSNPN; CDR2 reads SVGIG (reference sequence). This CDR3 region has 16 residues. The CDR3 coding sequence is TGTGCCTGGAGTGTACGGGTTGACCGATCTAACTATGGCTACACCTTC. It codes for CAWSVRVDRSNYGYTF.

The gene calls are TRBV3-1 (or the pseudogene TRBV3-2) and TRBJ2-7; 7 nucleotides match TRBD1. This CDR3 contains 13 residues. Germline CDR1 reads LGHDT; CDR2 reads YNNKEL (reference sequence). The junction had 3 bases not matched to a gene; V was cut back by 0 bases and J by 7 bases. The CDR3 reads CASSQDDRVEQYF. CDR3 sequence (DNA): TGTGCCAGCAGCCAAGACGACAGGGTGGAGCAGTACTTC.

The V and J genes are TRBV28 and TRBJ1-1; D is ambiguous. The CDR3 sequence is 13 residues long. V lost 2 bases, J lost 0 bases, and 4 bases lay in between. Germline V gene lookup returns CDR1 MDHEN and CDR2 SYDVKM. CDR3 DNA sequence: TGTGCCAGCAGTTTACCAGTGAACACTGAAGCTTTCTTT. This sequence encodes CASSLPVNTEAFF.

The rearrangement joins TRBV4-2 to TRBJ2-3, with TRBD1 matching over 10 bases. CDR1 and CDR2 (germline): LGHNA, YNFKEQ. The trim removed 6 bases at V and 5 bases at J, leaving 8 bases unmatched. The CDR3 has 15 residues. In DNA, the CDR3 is TGTGCCAGCAGTCACGACAGGGGGCAAGGAGATACGCAGTATTTT. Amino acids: CASSHDRGQGDTQYF.

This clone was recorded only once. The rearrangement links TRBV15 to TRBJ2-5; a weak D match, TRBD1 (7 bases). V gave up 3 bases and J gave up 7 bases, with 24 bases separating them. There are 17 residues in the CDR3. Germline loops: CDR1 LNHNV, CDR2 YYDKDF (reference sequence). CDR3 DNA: TGTGCCACCAGCAGCACGTTTTATCCGGGGCAGGGGGGGACCCAGTACTTC. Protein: CATSSTFYPGQGGTQYF.

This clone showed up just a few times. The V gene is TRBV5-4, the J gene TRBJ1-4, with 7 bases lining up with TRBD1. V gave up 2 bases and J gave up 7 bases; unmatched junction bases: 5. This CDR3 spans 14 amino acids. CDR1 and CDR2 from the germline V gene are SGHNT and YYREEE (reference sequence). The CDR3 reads CASSLKGGVEKLFF. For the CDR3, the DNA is TGTGCCAGCAGCTTAAAAGGGGGCGTTGAAAAACTGTTTTTT.

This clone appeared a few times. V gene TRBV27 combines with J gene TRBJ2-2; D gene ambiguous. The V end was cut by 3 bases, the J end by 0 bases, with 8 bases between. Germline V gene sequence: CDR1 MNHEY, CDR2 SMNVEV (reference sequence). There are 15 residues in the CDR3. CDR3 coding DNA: TGTGCCAGCAGTTTTCAGCAGGCGAACACCGGGGAGCTGTTTTTT. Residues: CASSFQQANTGELFF.

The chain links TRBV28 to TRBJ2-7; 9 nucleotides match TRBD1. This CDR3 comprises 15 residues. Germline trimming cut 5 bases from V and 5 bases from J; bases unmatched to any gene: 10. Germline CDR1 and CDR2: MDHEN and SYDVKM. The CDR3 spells CASSSNRGRLHEQYF. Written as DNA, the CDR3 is TGTGCCAGCAGTAGCAACAGGGGGCGCTTACACGAGCAGTACTTC.

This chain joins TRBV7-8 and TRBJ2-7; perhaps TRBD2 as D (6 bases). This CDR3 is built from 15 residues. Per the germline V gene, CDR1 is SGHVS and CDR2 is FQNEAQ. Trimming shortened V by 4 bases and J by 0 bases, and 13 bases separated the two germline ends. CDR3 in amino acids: CASSYPPGSSYEQYV. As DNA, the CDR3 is TGTGCCAGCAGCTATCCACCCGGGAGCTCCTACGAGCAGTACGTC.

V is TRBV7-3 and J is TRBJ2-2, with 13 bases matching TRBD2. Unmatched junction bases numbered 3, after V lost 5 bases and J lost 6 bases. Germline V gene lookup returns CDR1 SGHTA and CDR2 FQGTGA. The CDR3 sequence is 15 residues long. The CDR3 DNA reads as TGTGCCAGCAGCAGTACTAGCGGGAGGGCCGGGGAGCTGTTTTTT. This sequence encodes CASSSTSGRAGELFF.

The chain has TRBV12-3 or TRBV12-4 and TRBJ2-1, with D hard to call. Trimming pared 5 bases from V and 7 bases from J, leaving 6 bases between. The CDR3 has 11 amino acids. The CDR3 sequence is CASSHFNEQFF. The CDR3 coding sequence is TGTGCCAGCAGTCACTTTAATGAGCAGTTCTTC.

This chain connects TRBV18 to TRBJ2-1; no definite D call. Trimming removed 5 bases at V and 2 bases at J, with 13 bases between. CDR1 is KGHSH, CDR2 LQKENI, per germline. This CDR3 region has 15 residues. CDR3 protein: CASSISRVAYNEQFF. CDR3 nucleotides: TGTGCCAGCTCAATCTCCCGCGTAGCCTACAATGAGCAGTTCTTC.

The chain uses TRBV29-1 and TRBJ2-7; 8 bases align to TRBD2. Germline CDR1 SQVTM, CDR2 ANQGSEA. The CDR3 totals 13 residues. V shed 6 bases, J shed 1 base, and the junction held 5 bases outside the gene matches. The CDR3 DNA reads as TGCAGCGTGTACAGCGGGAGTTCCTACGAGCAGTACTTC. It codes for CSVYSGSSYEQYF.

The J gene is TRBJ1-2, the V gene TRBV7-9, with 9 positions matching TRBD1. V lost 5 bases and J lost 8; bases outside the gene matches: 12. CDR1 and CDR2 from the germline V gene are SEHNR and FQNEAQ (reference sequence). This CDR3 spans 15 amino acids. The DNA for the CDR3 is TGTGCCAGCAGCCTCTCGGGACAGGGCGACTCCGGCTACACCTTC. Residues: CASSLSGQGDSGYTF.

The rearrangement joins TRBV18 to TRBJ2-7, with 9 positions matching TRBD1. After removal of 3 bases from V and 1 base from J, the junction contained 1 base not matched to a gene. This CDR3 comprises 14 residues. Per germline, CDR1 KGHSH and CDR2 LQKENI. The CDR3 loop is CASSPGTGSYEQYF. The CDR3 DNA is TGTGCCAGCTCACCCGGGACAGGGTCCTACGAGCAGTACTTC.

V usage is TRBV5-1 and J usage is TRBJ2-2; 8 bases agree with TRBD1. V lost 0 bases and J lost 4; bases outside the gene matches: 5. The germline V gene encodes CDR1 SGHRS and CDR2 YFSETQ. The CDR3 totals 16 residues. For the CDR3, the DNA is TGCGCCAGCAGCTTGGATTTAGGACAGGGCACCGGGGAGCTGTTTTTT. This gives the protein CASSLDLGQGTGELFF.

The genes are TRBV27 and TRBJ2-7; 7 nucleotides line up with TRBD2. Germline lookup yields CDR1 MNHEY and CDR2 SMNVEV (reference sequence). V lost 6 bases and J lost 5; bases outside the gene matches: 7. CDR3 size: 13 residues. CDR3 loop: CASRPAGINEQYF. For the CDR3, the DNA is TGTGCCAGCAGACCAGCGGGAATTAACGAGCAGTACTTC.

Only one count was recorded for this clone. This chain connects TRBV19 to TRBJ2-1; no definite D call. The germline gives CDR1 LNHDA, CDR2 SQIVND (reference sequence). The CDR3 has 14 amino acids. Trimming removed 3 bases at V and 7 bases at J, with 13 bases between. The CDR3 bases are TGTGCCAGTAGTATTGACTCCGTCGTTAATGAGCAGTTCTTC. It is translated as CASSIDSVVNEQFF. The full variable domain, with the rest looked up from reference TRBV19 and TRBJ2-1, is DGGITQSPKYLFRKEGQNVTLSCEQNLNHDAMYWYRQDPGQGLRLIYYSQIVNDFQKGDIAEGYSVSREKKESFPLTVTSAQKNPTAFYLCASSIDSVVNEQFFGPGTRLTVL.

CDR3 sequence reads: CASSRGQGSDEQFF. The CDR3 DNA follows: TGTGCCAGCTCCCGAGGACAGGGGTCGGATGAGCAGTTCTTC. The chain is built from TRBV18 and TRBJ2-1, with 9 bases lining up with TRBD1. The CDR3 contains 14 residues. Trimming removed 6 bases from V and 8 bases from J; junction bases left unmatched: 8. Germline CDR1 KGHSH, CDR2 LQKENI.

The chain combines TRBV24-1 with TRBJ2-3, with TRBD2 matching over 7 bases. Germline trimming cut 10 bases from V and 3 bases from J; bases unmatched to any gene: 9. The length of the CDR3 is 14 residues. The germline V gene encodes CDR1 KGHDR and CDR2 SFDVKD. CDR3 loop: CATGGLIATDTQYF. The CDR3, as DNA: TGTGCCACGGGGGGACTAATAGCAACAGATACGCAGTATTTT.